This T cell receptor beta chain is drawn from a study of blood T cell repertoires in COVID-19. Overall study: Sites across the United States, Italy and Spain contributed samples from acute and convalescent COVID-19.

In this sample, this clone turned up a few times. This CDR3 comprises 14 residues. Looked up from germline, CDR1 is SNHLY and CDR2 is FYNNEI. V was pared by 4 bases and J by 7 bases, with 5 bases of the junction left unmatched. As processed by the authors: Estimation of nucleated cell counts relied on the amplification of reference gene primers. TCRdb's table, derived via immunoSEQ multiplex PCR, lists solely in-frame clones and lacks some. That table furnishes V, J and clone size, whereas the DNA furnished D and trimming. The sample lists 200,000 to 300,000 clones; about 80% were seen once. This sequence joins TRBV2 and TRBJ2-2; the match to TRBD1 covers 8 bases. The origin of this receptor is a woman of 80 years or more with acute or convalescent COVID-19. Sample: peripheral blood. The chain's CDR3 is CASSGTGQGGELFF. The CDR3, as DNA: TGTGCCAGCAGTGGGACAGGGCAGGGCGGGGAGCTGTTTTTT.